Shown below are 21 T cell receptor beta chains from a single sample sequenced in a study of T cell repertoires in cytomegalovirus infection. TCRdb re-called the reads with MiXCR, one entry per CDR3 protein. Altogether 640,000 or so distinct CDR3 sequences are present, around 32% being singletons, with the ten largest covering about 20%. Their specific antigens are unknown. This sample comprised cultured PBMCs, obtained from culture after CMV antigen stimulation. The receptors originated from a human donor in good health (CMV status not recorded). Some clones in this sample may be carry-over from other donors' samples.

The gene calls are TRBV7-8 and TRBJ1-5, with D hard to call. Germline V gives CDR1 SGHVS, CDR2 FQNEAQ. V was trimmed by 5 bases and J by 2 bases, leaving 22 bases between them. This CDR3 is 18 amino acids long. Here the CDR3 reads CASSKSGRVSSGNQPQHF. For the CDR3, the DNA is TGTGCCAGCAGCAAAAGCGGGAGGGTCAGTAGTGGCAATCAGCCCCAGCATTTT.

The V gene is TRBV6-1, the J gene TRBJ1-5, with TRBD1 identical over 11 bases. The germline CDR1 and CDR2 sequences are MNHNS and SASEGT. CDR3 length equals 16 residues. V dropped 5 bases and J dropped 9; count of bases not matched to a gene: 12. CDR3 loop: CASSRDRGGSMGPQHF. The CDR3 region has the DNA TGTGCCAGCAGTCGGGACAGGGGGGGATCGATGGGGCCCCAGCATTTT.

This chain joins TRBV7-2 and TRBJ2-1, with D possibly being TRBD2 (6 bases). Germline V CDR1 and CDR2: SGHTA, FQGNSA. Trimming took 6 bases from V and 1 from J, leaving 13 bases between them. This CDR3 has 15 residues. CDR3 sequence (DNA): TGTGCCAGCAGTTATTCTAGCGCGTCCTACAATGAGCAGTTCTTC. This encodes CASSYSSASYNEQFF.

Only a few counts were recorded for this clonotype. The genes are TRBV7-9 and TRBJ2-3, with D perhaps TRBD2 (6 bases). Trimming took 1 base from V and 3 from J, leaving 14 bases between them. CDR3 length: 16 amino acids. CDR1 is SEHNR, CDR2 FQNEAQ, per germline (reference sequence). The CDR3 nucleotides read TGTGCCAGCAGCTTAGAAAGGGTCCGGGGGACAGATACGCAGTATTTT. Protein: CASSLERVRGTDTQYF.

The chain is built from TRBV7-9 and TRBJ1-2; 12 positions match TRBD1. From germline, CDR1 is SEHNR and CDR2 FQNEAQ (reference sequence). The CDR3 totals 15 residues. After removal of 0 bases from V and 8 bases from J, the junction contained 4 bases not matched to a gene. DNA for the CDR3: TGTGCCAGCAGCTTAGCCGGGACAGGGGGCGCCGGCTACACCTTC. It translates to CASSLAGTGGAGYTF.

Only a few counts were recorded for this clonotype. For the CDR3, the DNA is TGCGCCAGCATCCCAACAGCGGGGATGAACACTGAAGCTTTCTTT. Protein: CASIPTAGMNTEAFF. The chain joins TRBV5-1 to TRBJ1-1, with no clear D. The germline V gene encodes CDR1 SGHRS and CDR2 YFSETQ. V was clipped by 6 bases and J by 0 bases, with 15 bases between them. This CDR3 has 15 amino acids.

This chain connects TRBV7-6 to TRBJ1-1, with unresolved D. The length of the CDR3 is 14 residues. The V gene's germline CDR1 is SGHVS and CDR2 FNYEAQ. The V and J ends lost 2 bases and 4 bases respectively, with 11 bases between them. The CDR3 DNA reads TGTGCCAGCAGCTTATCCCCTCAATCCACTGAAGCTTTCTTT. Its translation: CASSLSPQSTEAFF.

This clonotype was seen more than once but under ten times. This sequence joins TRBV28 and TRBJ1-4; D possibly corresponds to TRBD1 (5 bases). The CDR3 contains 14 residues. Germline CDR1 and CDR2: MDHEN and SYDVKM. Trimming took off 4 bases at V and 8 bases at J, with 14 bases between the two ends. The CDR3 sequence: CASSSPGLREKLFF. In DNA, the CDR3 is TGTGCCAGCAGTTCCCCAGGGCTGCGGGAAAAACTGTTTTTT.

The chain links TRBV12-3 or TRBV12-4 to TRBJ1-1; maybe TRBD1 (6 bases). The ends were cut back, 2 bases at V and 7 bases at J, with 14 bases in the middle. The CDR3 length is 14 residues. CDR3 bases: TGTGCCAGCAGTTTAATTGGGACATCGGGTGAAGCTTTCTTT. As protein: CASSLIGTSGEAFF.

This chain uses TRBV5-6 with TRBJ1-2; TRBD1 matches 9 bases. Germline assignment: CDR1 SGHDT and CDR2 YYEEEE. Trimming removed 4 bases from V and 9 bases from J; junction bases left unmatched: 7. This CDR3 has 13 residues. The CDR3 sequence is CASSAGQGFSYTF. In DNA form, the CDR3 reads TGTGCCAGCAGCGCCGGACAGGGGTTCAGCTACACCTTC.

The chain recombines TRBV5-5 with TRBJ2-5; TRBD2 matches at 15 bases. Germline V CDR1 and CDR2: SGHKS, YYEKEE (reference sequence). The CDR3 runs to 15 residues. J gave up 4 bases and V 4 bases, and 2 bases lay outside the gene matches. The CDR3 protein is CASSMGLAGGETQYF. CDR3 bases: TGTGCCAGCAGCATGGGACTAGCGGGAGGAGAGACCCAGTACTTC.

This clonotype was observed a few times. The V and J genes are TRBV7-2 and TRBJ2-1; D remains ambiguous. The CDR3 covers 14 residues. Germline-derived CDR1 and CDR2 are SGHTA and FQGNSA. V gave up 7 bases and J gave up 5 bases, with 15 bases separating them. The CDR3 sequence is CASIRDLPDNEQFF. CDR3 coding DNA: TGTGCCAGCATCAGAGACTTACCAGACAATGAGCAGTTCTTC.

The chain is built from TRBV2 and TRBJ1-3; 7 bases match TRBD1. J lost 0 bases, V lost 10 bases, and 12 bases had no gene match. The CDR3 runs to 16 residues. Germline CDR1 reads SNHLY; CDR2 reads FYNNEI. As DNA, the CDR3 is TGTGCCACTCAACCCGGGACAGCACACTCTGGAAACACCATATATTTT. Translating gives CATQPGTAHSGNTIYF.

This clonotype was seen at least ten times. The chain recombines TRBV7-8 with TRBJ1-5; D unclear. V shed 6 bases and J shed 4 bases, with 10 bases lying between them. Germline CDR1 SGHVS, CDR2 FQNEAQ. The CDR3 covers 13 residues. The CDR3 nucleotides read TGTGCCAGCAGTACAGAGGCTAATCAGCCCCAGCATTTT. This codes for CASSTEANQPQHF. The full variable domain, in which reference TRBV7-8 and TRBJ1-5 provide the parts outside the CDR3, is GAGVSQSPRYKVAKRGQDVALRCDPISGHVSLFWYQQALGQGPEFLTYFQNEAQLDKSGLPSDRFFAERPEGSVSTLKIQRTQQEDSAVYLCASSTEANQPQHFGDGTRLSIL.

This clonotype was observed many times. The chain has TRBV7-8 and TRBJ2-7, with D perhaps given as TRBD1 or TRBD2 (7 bases each). The CDR3 is 13 residues long. V lost 5 bases, J lost 9 bases, and 17 bases lay in between. Germline V CDR1 and CDR2: SGHVS, FQNEAQ. The DNA for the CDR3 is TGTGCCAGCAGCCCGGCACAGGGGAGGGCGCAGTACTTC. Translated: CASSPAQGRAQYF.

This clonotype was recorded once. The chain recombines TRBV12-3 or TRBV12-4 with TRBJ1-5; no clear D gene. The CDR3 has 13 amino acids. The V end lost 3 bases, the J end lost 7 bases, and 10 bases lay between the germline ends. The CDR3 protein is CASSFSGSQPQHF. In DNA form, the CDR3 reads TGTGCCAGCAGTTTTTCGGGGTCCCAGCCCCAGCATTTT.

The rearrangement uses TRBV4-3 and TRBJ2-1; 13 bases match TRBD2. This CDR3 contains 16 residues. After removal of 3 bases from V and 8 bases from J, the junction contained 7 bases not matched to a gene. Per germline, CDR1 LGHNA and CDR2 YSLEER. This CDR3 reads CASSQKGLAGYHEQFF. DNA for the CDR3: TGCGCCAGCAGCCAGAAGGGACTAGCGGGATATCATGAGCAGTTCTTC.

The V and J genes are TRBV19 and TRBJ2-2; TRBD1 aligns across 10 bases. Germline V CDR1 and CDR2: LNHDA, SQIVND (reference sequence). This CDR3 is built from 19 residues. J lost 4 bases, V lost 2 bases, and 13 bases had no gene match. The CDR3 sequence: CASSIPPTWDRGSTGELFF. DNA of the CDR3: TGTGCCAGTAGTATACCCCCGACGTGGGACAGGGGAAGCACCGGGGAGCTGTTTTTT.

This clonotype was recorded once. Written as DNA, the CDR3 is TGTGCCTGGAGCCCTGGACGGGAAAAAGAGACCCAGTACTTC. This sequence encodes CAWSPGREKETQYF. The rearrangement links TRBV30 to TRBJ2-5; perhaps TRBD2 as D (5 bases). The CDR3 sequence is 14 residues long. Germline V gives CDR1 GTSNPN, CDR2 SVGIG (reference sequence). Trimming took 3 bases from V and 3 from J, leaving 14 bases between them.

Many counts were recorded for this clonotype. V is TRBV7-2 and J is TRBJ2-1; no firm D call. The CDR3 is 15 amino acids. The germline V gene encodes CDR1 SGHTA and CDR2 FQGNSA. The V gene lost 5 bases and the J gene lost 0 bases, with 11 bases spanning the gap. In nucleotides, the CDR3 is TGTGCCAGCAGCCCCGGTGCGCCCTCCTACAATGAGCAGTTCTTC. Translated: CASSPGAPSYNEQFF.

The rearrangement uses TRBV12-3 or TRBV12-4 and TRBJ2-6; TRBD2 agrees at 7 bases. Trimming removed 6 bases from V and 1 base from J; junction bases left unmatched: 12. The CDR3 loop spans 18 amino acids. The CDR3, as DNA: TGTGCCAGCAGCCCCACTTTGGGCGGGAGTTCTGGGGCCAACGTCCTGACTTTC. Translation gives CASSPTLGGSSGANVLTF.